The next 8 T cell receptor beta chains were all read from a single sample in a study of shared clonotypes between healthy human individuals. Terminally differentiated effector memory CD45RA+ cells were excluded from the naive CD8 cells, which were CD45RO-negative and positively selected for CCR7. Only in-frame clones appear in the TCRdb table, and some are missing; sequencing was by immunoSEQ multiplex PCR. The data show about 2 million clones, just under 95% seen once. Sequenced material: naive CD8+ T cells sorted from blood. The receptors originated from a man younger than 35 in good health.

The rearrangement joins TRBV28 to TRBJ2-5; D may be TRBD2 (5 bases). From germline, CDR1 is MDHEN and CDR2 SYDVKM. This CDR3 is 14 amino acids long. With 6 bases removed from V and 5 bases from J, the gap between germline ends came to 16 bases. The CDR3 DNA sequence: TGTGCCAGCAGCCCTCGAGTTGCGGGTGAGACCCAGTACTTC. Its protein is CASSPRVAGETQYF. The full variable domain, with the rest looked up from reference TRBV28 and TRBJ2-5, is DVKVTQSSRYLVKRTGEKVFLECVQDMDHENMFWYRQDPGLGLRLIYFSYDVKMKEKGDIPEGYSVSREKKERFSLILESASTNQTSMYLCASSPRVAGETQYFGPGTRLLVL.

Turning to this clone: At the DNA level, this CDR3 is encoded by other sequences in the same sample as well. Here the CDR3 DNA reads TGTGCCAGCAGCTTAGCGGGGACTTACAATGAGCAGTTCTTC. Its translation: CASSLAGTYNEQFF. V and J are TRBV13 and TRBJ2-1, with TRBD2 as a possible D gene (6 bases). CDR1 PRHDT and CDR2 FYEKMQ come from the germline V gene (reference sequence). This CDR3 spans 14 amino acids. Between the trimmed V and J ends, which lost 1 base and 4 bases, there was a span of 8 bases.

This chain uses TRBV4-2 with TRBJ2-7; TRBD2 matches at 7 bases. Germline-derived CDR1 and CDR2 are LGHNA and YNFKEQ. J gave up 2 bases and V 3 bases, and 10 bases lay outside the gene matches. The CDR3 totals 16 residues. This CDR3 is CASSHEISGATYEQYF. The CDR3 bases are TGTGCCAGCAGCCACGAGATAAGCGGGGCTACCTACGAGCAGTACTTC.

This chain links TRBV27 with TRBJ2-3, with 9 positions matching TRBD2. This CDR3 is built from 13 residues. V was clipped by 6 bases and J by 6 bases; unmatched bases: 4. CDR1 and CDR2 from the germline V gene are MNHEY and SMNVEV (reference sequence). The CDR3 loop reads CASRPSGEDTQYF. The CDR3 bases are TGTGCCAGCAGGCCTAGCGGGGAGGATACGCAGTATTTT.

The chain uses TRBV14 and TRBJ2-4, with unresolved D. The CDR3 is made up of 13 amino acids. V was clipped by 0 bases and J by 10 bases, with 10 bases between them. Germline V lookup: CDR1 SGHDN, CDR2 FVKESK. As DNA, the CDR3 is TGTGCCAGCAGCCAAGATTCCCGTCGAATTCAGTACTTC. Amino acids: CASSQDSRRIQYF. The variable domain in full, with the rest retrieved from reference TRBV14 and TRBJ2-4, is EAGVTQFPSHSVIEKGQTVTLRCDPISGHDNLYWYRRVMGKEIKFLLHFVKESKQDESGMPNNRFLAERTGGTYSTLKVQPAELEDSGVYFCASSQDSRRIQYFGAGTRLSVL.

The J gene is TRBJ1-6, the V gene TRBV28; D remains ambiguous. The germline CDR1 and CDR2 sequences are MDHEN and SYDVKM. Trimming stripped 2 bases from V and 0 bases from J, with 5 bases between. The CDR3 runs 15 residues. The CDR3 sequence: CASSLTSSYNSPLHF. The CDR3, as DNA: TGTGCCAGCAGTTTAACGAGCTCCTATAATTCACCCCTCCACTTT.

This rearrangement joins TRBV19 to TRBJ2-2, with D possibly being TRBD2 (6 bases). Trimming took off 3 bases at V and 6 bases at J, with 11 bases between the two ends. From germline, CDR1 is LNHDA and CDR2 SQIVND (reference sequence). CDR3 length: 14 residues. The CDR3 here is CASSISGDSGELFF. The CDR3 bases are TGTGCCAGTAGTATCTCGGGGGATTCCGGGGAGCTGTTTTTT.

This chain links TRBV25-1 with TRBJ1-3; 12 bases agree with TRBD1. Looked up from germline, CDR1 is MGHDK and CDR2 is SYGVNS. V was clipped by 6 bases and J by 4 bases; unmatched bases: 4. The CDR3 totals 15 residues. The CDR3 sequence is CASRGQGAEGNTIYF. The CDR3 coding sequence is TGTGCCAGCAGGGGACAGGGGGCGGAGGGAAACACCATATATTTT.